The TCR beta chain described here comes from a study of CD8+CD57+ T cells in acquired aplastic anemia (dated by TCRdb to the late 2010s). At the level of the whole study: On average, sorted CD4+ and CD8+ cells yielded roughly 3.4 ug of extracted DNA, with a range of about 0.18 to 27.4 ug. CD8+CD57+ expansion was defined as a frequency above the mean frequency observed in healthy subjects.

Genomic DNA was used as template for profiling of TCR beta VDJ combinations and CDR3 sequences. TCR repertoire sequencing was run on an Illumina HiSeq 2000. Per the authors' processing: Repertoires were assessed using TRBV/TRBJ rearrangement plots, CDR3 size and DJ length profiles, and Simpson's diversity index. Whichever DNA sequence was most abundant in the deep sequencing data was defined as the immunodominant clone. CDR3 amino acid sequences were checked for sharing across subjects and were also compared against the VDJdb database and published repertoires. TCRdb itself trimmed the public reads at Q25 with fastp, ran MiXCR and retained productive beta chains. Rows are unified per CDR3 protein, each entry keeping the most common DNA and genes. These V and J calls derive from TCRdb rather than the authors' analysis. This sample comprises 200,000 to 300,000 distinct CDR3 sequences, around 43% of them detected only once. Clones ranked in the top ten supply 7% to 10% of the sample.

Flow cytometry had shown CD8+CD57+ cell expansion in the patients selected for sequencing. All patients had severe acquired aplastic anemia diagnosed by International Study of Aplastic Anemia and Agranulocytosis and Camitta criteria. No patient had received any therapy when blood was sampled. The study deep-sequenced TCR repertoires of sorted CD4+ and CD8+ blood T cells from severe aplastic anemia patients and healthy subjects. In the USA, patient enrollment took place under clinicaltrials.gov protocols 00001620, 01623167, 00001397, 00071045, 00081523 and 00961064. Ficoll-Paque density gradient centrifugation was used to isolate peripheral blood mononuclear cells. CD4+ and CD8+ T cells were sorted by FACS or magnetic beads before DNA extraction. The V end loses 3 bases and the J end loses 1 base, and a stretch of 8 bases separates them. The CDR3 runs 13 amino acids, cysteine and phenylalanine included. Only the CDR3 portion is preserved as DNA: 39 bases, with reading frame beginning at the first base. Sequences GTSNPN (CDR1) and SVGIG (CDR2) are obtained from the germline V gene (reference sequence).

Worth noting for this clonotype: Its antigen is still unknown. Base qualities are not provided; no much larger clone lies one nucleotide away.

Results and caveats for the whole study, not just this receptor: CD8+ Simpson's diversity did not differ significantly between patients and healthy controls (P=0.060). Although around 30 CD8+ CDR3 sequences were shared by patients and controls, these sequences appeared highly expressed in patients and within the immunodominant clones of patients.

Sequenced sample: sorted CD4+, CD8+, or CD8+CD57+ T cells (not recorded which) from PBMCs. This clonotype originated in a human donor with aplastic anemia. This sequence uses TRBV30 and TRBJ2-3, with the D segment identity uncertain. The CDR3 loop reads CAWSTTGTDTQYF. DNA sequence: TGTGCCTGGAGCACTACAGGCACAGATACGCAGTATTTT.